These T cell receptor beta chains were read from a single sample in a study of cytomegalovirus exposure and HLA in healthy donors. Data came from immunoSEQ multiplex PCR; TCRdb stores just in-frame clones and leaves some out. The sample has 150,000 to 200,000 clones, approximately 85% seen once. The source material was PBMCs. Receptors originate from a man between 18 and 35 years old in good health and CMV-seropositive. Each CDR3 is given with its conserved first and last residue. The D gene is left open where the match is weak. The size entry is marked missing in some rows and otherwise reads once, few, many or a size class.

d_gene: -; abundance: -; v_gene: TRBV15; j_gene: TRBJ1-4; CDR3aa: CATMGGDEKLFF; CDR3nt: TGTGCCACCATGGGGGGGGATGAAAAACTGTTTTTT
d_gene: -; abundance: once; v_gene: TRBV18; j_gene: TRBJ2-7; CDR3aa: CASSLYPQFEQYF; CDR3nt: TGTGCCAGCTCACTTTACCCACAGTTCGAGCAGTACTTC
d_gene: -; abundance: -; v_gene: TRBV9; j_gene: TRBJ1-2; CDR3aa: CASSVDRQGTNYGYTF; CDR3nt: TGTGCCAGCAGCGTAGATCGTCAGGGGACGAACTATGGCTACACCTTC
d_gene: -; abundance: -; v_gene: TRBV11-3; j_gene: TRBJ1-3; CDR3aa: CASSGRDFPNTIYF; CDR3nt: TGTGCCAGCAGCGGGCGGGACTTCCCAAACACCATATATTTT
d_gene: TRBD1; abundance: -; v_gene: TRBV6-4; j_gene: TRBJ1-1; CDR3aa: CASRDTGAGTEAFF; CDR3nt: TGTGCCAGCAGGGACACAGGGGCGGGGACTGAAGCTTTCTTT
d_gene: TRBD1; abundance: -; v_gene: TRBV6-5; j_gene: TRBJ2-7; CDR3aa: CASTPGTGGVEQYF; CDR3nt: TGTGCCAGCACCCCCGGGACAGGGGGCGTTGAGCAGTACTTC
d_gene: TRBD1; abundance: few; v_gene: TRBV10-3; j_gene: TRBJ1-1; CDR3aa: CANKGQGNTEAFF; CDR3nt: TGTGCCAACAAGGGACAGGGAAACACTGAAGCTTTCTTT
d_gene: TRBD1; abundance: -; v_gene: TRBV30; j_gene: TRBJ2-6; CDR3aa: CAWNTGTGGSGANVLTF; CDR3nt: TGTGCCTGGAATACCGGGACAGGGGGATCTGGGGCCAACGTCCTGACTTTC
d_gene: -; abundance: -; v_gene: TRBV21-1; j_gene: TRBJ2-3; CDR3aa: CASSKCGVEGSTDTQYF; CDR3nt: TGTGCCAGCAGCAAGTGCGGAGTGGAGGGTAGCACAGATACGCAGTATTTT
d_gene: TRBD1; abundance: -; v_gene: TRBV5-1; j_gene: TRBJ1-2; CDR3aa: CASSFSTRGRDPYGYTF; CDR3nt: TGCGCCAGCAGCTTTAGCACCAGGGGGCGCGATCCTTATGGCTACACCTTC
d_gene: TRBD1; abundance: medium-sized; v_gene: TRBV19; j_gene: TRBJ2-1; CDR3aa: CASSIIGLGQARFF; CDR3nt: TGTGCCAGTAGTATTATCGGTCTGGGACAGGCTCGGTTCTTC
d_gene: -; abundance: once; v_gene: TRBV7-8; j_gene: TRBJ2-5; CDR3aa: CASSLSLQETQYF; CDR3nt: TGTGCCAGCAGCTTATCATTGCAAGAGACCCAGTACTTC
d_gene: -; abundance: -; v_gene: TRBV28; j_gene: TRBJ2-7; CDR3aa: CASTLSYYEQYF; CDR3nt: TGTGCCAGCACGTTAAGCTACTACGAGCAGTACTTC